A selection of T cell receptor beta chains follows, all from one sample in a study of T-cell reconstitution after alpha-beta-depleted transplantation in children. TCRdb fed the PCR reads into MiXCR, producing one record per CDR3 protein. The table shows fewer than 550,000 distinct CDR3 sequences, with about an eighth occurring only once. The sample in question was PBMCs, mostly from graft donor cells, obtained 180 days after TCRalphabeta/CD19-depleted stem cell transplant. All receptors come from a female patient aged 2-9 years who had a stem cell transplant for aplastic anemia, so the T cells may come from the graft donor. CDR3s include the opening cysteine and the closing phenylalanine or tryptophan. The D gene is left open where the match is weak. Not every row has a clone size; where given, it reads once, few, many or a size class.

j_call cdr3_length d_call clone_size v_call cdr3_aa cdr3_nt
TRBJ2-3 19 TRBD2 - TRBV18 CASSPRQTQREARLDTQYF TGTGCCAGCTCACCACGGCAGACTCAGCGGGAGGCCCGCTTGGATACGCAGTATTTT
TRBJ2-1 14 TRBD2 - TRBV20-1 CSARVPSGSYEQFF TGCAGTGCTAGAGTCCCTAGCGGGAGTTATGAGCAGTTCTTC
TRBJ1-1 13 - many TRBV6-1 CASRSTRNTEAFF TGTGCCAGCAGGTCTACACGGAACACTGAAGCTTTCTTT
TRBJ1-5 15 TRBD1 - TRBV28 CASRLQGAGNQPQHF TGTGCCAGCAGGCTACAGGGGGCCGGCAATCAGCCCCAGCATTTT
TRBJ2-3 16 TRBD1 - TRBV9 CASSVGTGLNTDTQYF TGTGCCAGCAGCGTAGGGACAGGGTTGAACACAGATACGCAGTATTTT
TRBJ2-2 15 TRBD1 many TRBV27 CASSTRDSYTGELFF TGTGCCAGCAGCACCCGGGACAGTTACACCGGGGAGCTGTTTTTT
TRBJ2-1 14 TRBD1 - TRBV5-1 CASSPAQNRDREIF TGCGCCAGCAGCCCAGCCCAAAACCGGGACAGGGAGATCTTC
TRBJ2-7 16 - - TRBV6-2/TRBV6-3 CASSYEAGAVFYEQYF TGTGCCAGCAGTTACGAGGCCGGGGCCGTCTTCTACGAGCAGTACTTC
TRBJ2-2 14 TRBD2 - TRBV27 CASSLPGGTGELFF TGTGCCAGCAGTTTGCCGGGGGGTACCGGGGAGCTGTTTTTT
TRBJ2-3 15 TRBD1 - TRBV7-2 CASSPRQGFTDTQYF TGTGCCAGCAGCCCTCGACAGGGTTTCACAGATACGCAGTATTTT
TRBJ1-5 11 - - TRBV28 CASSTAVPQHF TGTGCCAGCAGTACCGCGGTACCCCAGCATTTT
TRBJ2-7 12 - - TRBV29-1 CSARRGAYEQYF TGCAGCGCCCGGAGAGGGGCCTACGAGCAGTACTTC
TRBJ2-3 12 - few TRBV6-1 CARPIGEGTQYF TGTGCCAGACCTATCGGAGAGGGTACGCAGTATTTT
TRBJ2-7 15 TRBD2 many TRBV4-3 CASSQTSGSSYEQYF TGCGCCAGCAGCCAGACTAGCGGGAGTTCTTACGAGCAGTACTTC
TRBJ1-1 15 - - TRBV7-9 CASSQPRQEGSRAFF TGTGCCAGCAGCCAACCGCGACAGGAGGGAAGCCGGGCTTTCTTT
TRBJ2-7 19 TRBD2 - TRBV6-2/TRBV6-3 CASSHRLTSGRVPYYEQYF TGTGCCAGCAGCCATCGACTGACTAGCGGGAGGGTCCCCTACTACGAGCAGTACTTC
TRBJ1-4 16 - few TRBV7-2 CASSALRTVGGEKLFF TGTGCCAGCAGCGCCCTCCGGACAGTCGGAGGTGAAAAACTGTTTTTT
TRBJ2-4 16 - many TRBV5-1 CASSPPWGEDKNIQYF TGCGCCAGCAGCCCCCCGTGGGGGGAAGACAAAAACATTCAGTACTTC
TRBJ2-5 13 - few TRBV20-1 CSAASEADGAQYF TGCAGTGCCGCCTCCGAGGCAGACGGGGCCCAGTACTTC
TRBJ2-2 13 - few TRBV18 CASSPPATGELFF TGTGCCAGCTCACCACCGGCCACCGGGGAGCTGTTTTTT
TRBJ2-7 15 TRBD1 - TRBV20-1 CSARSMGQGKYEQYF TGCAGTGCTAGATCTATGGGACAGGGAAAGTACGAGCAGTACTTC
TRBJ1-2 16 - many TRBV19 CASSTRRELTNYGYTF TGTGCCAGTAGTACCCGGCGGGAGCTTACTAACTATGGCTACACCTTC
TRBJ1-1 15 - many TRBV12-3/TRBV12-4 CASTPFLRANTEAFF TGTGCCAGCACCCCGTTCCTCCGGGCTAACACTGAAGCTTTCTTT
TRBJ2-2 16 - - TRBV7-9 CASSRLPRSGTGELFF TGTGCCAGCAGCCGTCTTCCCAGGTCGGGCACCGGGGAGCTGTTTTTT
TRBJ1-1 14 - - TRBV9 CASSVGTAATEAFF TGTGCCAGCAGCGTAGGAACCGCGGCCACTGAAGCTTTCTTT
TRBJ1-1 14 - few TRBV7-2 CASSLGGWGSEAFF TGTGCCAGCAGCTTAGGAGGTTGGGGGTCTGAAGCTTTCTTT
TRBJ2-7 13 - few TRBV20-1 CSASSRRFYEQYF TGCAGTGCTAGCTCCAGACGGTTCTACGAGCAGTACTTC
TRBJ1-4 13 TRBD1 few TRBV20-1 CSASGQAGEKLFF TGCAGTGCTAGCGGACAGGCTGGTGAAAAACTGTTTTTT
TRBJ2-1 15 TRBD1 few TRBV11-2 CASSLGTGVSYEQFF TGTGCCAGCAGCTTAGGGACAGGGGTCTCCTATGAGCAGTTCTTC
TRBJ2-1 14 - few TRBV7-2 CASSPRDARHEQFF TGTGCCAGCAGCCCCCGGGACGCTCGTCATGAGCAGTTCTTC
TRBJ2-4 15 - few TRBV28 CASSLAGSAKNIQYF TGTGCCAGCAGTTTAGCAGGGTCGGCCAAAAACATTCAGTACTTC
TRBJ1-2 15 - few TRBV4-3 CASSQGPFRGYGYTF TGCGCCAGCAGCCAAGGTCCTTTCCGCGGCTATGGCTACACCTTC
TRBJ2-3 19 TRBD2 few TRBV4-3 CASSQDWVRGLAGTDTQYF TGCGCCAGCAGCCAAGATTGGGTGAGGGGACTAGCGGGAACAGATACGCAGTATTTT
TRBJ2-5 12 - many TRBV29-1 CSVGGPQETQYF TGCAGCGTTGGAGGTCCACAAGAGACCCAGTACTTC
TRBJ1-5 16 - - TRBV4-3 CASSQDNNRENQPQHF TGCGCCAGCAGCCAAGATAACAACAGGGAGAATCAGCCCCAGCATTTT
TRBJ2-1 16 TRBD1 few TRBV6-5 CASSYLLDRNYNEQFF TGTGCCAGCAGTTATTTGTTGGACAGGAACTACAATGAGCAGTTCTTC
TRBJ2-3 16 TRBD2 few TRBV11-1 CASSLALAGATDTQYF TGTGCCAGCAGCTTAGCACTAGCGGGAGCTACAGATACGCAGTATTTT
TRBJ2-3 16 - - TRBV7-2 CASSLAGGRNADTQYF TGTGCCAGCAGCTTAGCAGGGGGGAGGAACGCAGATACGCAGTATTTT
TRBJ2-3 15 TRBD1 many TRBV5-1 CASSWAGGPTDTQYF TGCGCCAGCAGCTGGGCAGGGGGCCCCACAGATACGCAGTATTTT
TRBJ2-5 14 TRBD1 - TRBV30 CAGDQDRGHETQYF TGTGCCGGCGACCAGGACAGGGGGCACGAGACCCAGTACTTC
TRBJ2-7 12 TRBD1 - TRBV10-3 CAISERTGQQYF TGTGCCATCAGTGAGCGGACAGGGCAGCAGTACTTC
TRBJ2-3 16 TRBD1 few TRBV28 CASRQDRGLDTDTQYF TGTGCCAGCAGGCAAGACAGGGGGCTAGACACAGATACGCAGTATTTT
TRBJ2-1 15 TRBD2 many TRBV4-2 CASSQDLAGVYEQFF TGTGCCAGCAGCCAAGACCTAGCGGGAGTATATGAGCAGTTCTTC
TRBJ1-1 15 - few TRBV19 CASSPTGSGGTEAFF TGTGCCAGTAGTCCTACAGGAAGTGGCGGCACTGAAGCTTTCTTT
TRBJ1-1 15 TRBD1 - TRBV6-2/TRBV6-3 CASSYVRGPSTEAFF TGTGCCAGCAGTTACGTCAGGGGGCCGAGCACTGAAGCTTTCTTT
TRBJ1-1 12 - many TRBV20-1 CSARPVNTEAFF TGCAGTGCTAGGCCGGTGAACACTGAAGCTTTCTTT
TRBJ2-4 15 - many TRBV10-3 CAISEYRDSENIQYF TGTGCCATCAGTGAGTACCGGGACTCAGAAAACATTCAGTACTTC
TRBJ2-4 14 TRBD1 - TRBV7-2 CASSGRTGENIQYF TGTGCCAGCAGCGGACGGACAGGGGAAAACATTCAGTACTTC
TRBJ2-1 16 TRBD2 few TRBV7-2 CASSLGVGLAYNEQFF TGTGCCAGCAGCTTAGGGGTGGGACTAGCCTACAATGAGCAGTTCTTC
TRBJ2-7 13 - few TRBV4-3 CASSQDPRGQQYF TGCGCCAGCAGCCAAGACCCAAGGGGACAGCAGTACTTC
TRBJ1-2 15 - few TRBV28 CASSLVAGSRGGYTF TGTGCCAGCAGTTTAGTAGCAGGGTCGCGTGGTGGCTACACCTTC
TRBJ1-1 15 - few TRBV12-5 CASGPRRGGNTEAFF TGTGCTAGTGGTCCACGCCGCGGCGGGAACACTGAAGCTTTCTTT
TRBJ2-6 15 - few TRBV5-1 CASSLELSGANGLTF TGCGCCAGCAGCTTGGAACTCTCTGGGGCCAACGGCCTGACTTTC
TRBJ2-5 15 TRBD2 few TRBV9 CASGTSGGAGETQYF TGTGCTAGCGGAACTAGCGGGGGGGCCGGGGAGACCCAGTACTTC
TRBJ1-2 16 - - TRBV13 CASSLVPPSPGYGYTF TGTGCCAGCAGCTTAGTGCCTCCCAGTCCAGGCTATGGCTACACCTTC
TRBJ2-2 16 - - TRBV7-8 CASSSRRDGNTGELFF TGTGCCAGCAGCTCCCGCAGGGACGGTAACACCGGGGAGCTGTTTTTT
TRBJ1-3 14 - many TRBV29-1 CSVARGLSGNTIYF TGCAGCGTTGCCCGGGGGCTCTCTGGAAACACCATATATTTT
TRBJ2-1 15 TRBD2 - TRBV6-1 CASSRRLAGASEQFF TGTGCCAGCAGCCGCCGACTAGCGGGAGCGTCTGAGCAGTTCTTC
TRBJ1-2 16 - many TRBV9 CASSDAPAGTNYGYTF TGTGCCAGCAGCGACGCCCCCGCAGGCACCAACTATGGCTACACCTTC